The 3 T cell receptor beta chains listed next were all sequenced from one sample in a study of kidney transplant recipient with SARS-CoV-2 infection. MiXCR, applied by TCRdb to the reads, yields one record per CDR3 protein. The sample lists under 300,000 distinct CDR3 sequences; more than 25% were seen once. The sequencing used a blood sample, collected at baseline and around day 110 from a kidney transplant recipient. All receptors come from a young adult male patient who had COVID-19 and was a kidney transplant recipient. Some T cells could come from the graft donor.

This clonotype was counted at least ten times. V usage is TRBV3-1 and J usage is TRBJ1-1; no reliable D call. V lost 5 bases, J lost 4 bases, and 23 bases lay in between. This CDR3 contains 17 residues. Germline V lookup: CDR1 LGHDT, CDR2 YNNKEL (reference sequence). CDR3: CASSYAVPISIRTEAFF. DNA for the CDR3: TGTGCCAGCAGCTATGCGGTTCCCATTTCAATTCGCACTGAAGCTTTCTTT.

A word on this clonotype: With a much larger clone just one base away, this may be a read error. This chain links TRBV9 with TRBJ2-7; 7 bases are a match to TRBD1. The CDR3 extends over 16 amino acids. The germline CDR1 and CDR2 sequences are SGDLS and YYNGEE. The CDR3: CASSFSRDSSSCEQYF. The CDR3 DNA reads TGTGCCAGCAGCTTTTCCCGGGACAGCAGCTCCTGCGAGCAGTACTTC.

As regards this clonotype: A much more abundant neighbour one base away suggests this may be a read error. CDR3 sequence: CASSKSPPISGLTRELFF. CDR3 bases: TGTGCCAGCAGCAAATCGCCTCCCATTTCAGGCTTGACCCGGGAGCTGTTTTTT. The V gene is TRBV3-1, the J gene TRBJ2-2; D is uncertain. Germline CDR1 LGHDT, CDR2 YNNKEL (reference sequence). Trimming shortened V by 5 bases and J by 9 bases, and 28 bases separated the two germline ends. This CDR3 contains 18 residues.